A selection of T cell receptor beta chains follows, all from one sample in a study of response to subunit inactivated influenza vaccine. TCRdb reprocessed the RT-PCR reads with MiXCR, giving one entry per CDR3 protein. This repertoire shows over 800,000 distinct CDR3 sequences, around 20% found once; its top ten account for roughly 10%. Specimen: PBMCs from blood, collected more than 4 days after vaccination. These receptors came from a middle-aged man who received an inactivated influenza vaccine. Both conserved end residues are part of each CDR3. D genes are given only for firm matches.

d_call v_call cdr3_length cdr3_aa
TRBD2 TRBV20-1 14 CSALGLAGGRELFF
NA TRBV5-1 14 CASSERMPQETQYF
TRBD2 TRBV7-9 17 CASSGRLAGEFTDTQYF
NA TRBV21-1 16 CASSRRDRQDNQPQHF
NA TRBV7-2 15 CASSAHGIVNTEAFF
NA TRBV5-6 16 CASSGTSLGVGETQYF
NA TRBV6-1 16 CASRRSGTSTTGELFF
NA TRBV28 18 CASSLMPAKILAKNIQYF
TRBD1 TRBV20-1 16 CSARVGGGSYNSPLHF
TRBD2 TRBV2 17 CASSANRLAGAQETQYF
TRBD2 TRBV11-2 19 CASSQIGLAGGSSYNEQFF
TRBD2 TRBV20-1 14 CSAVAGGPGETQYF
TRBD2 TRBV25-1 17 CASSELGPSGYTGELFF
NA TRBV7-6 13 CASSPGHGYEQYF
TRBD2 TRBV20-1 14 CSAQGPAGTYEQYF
NA TRBV4-3 15 CASSQQYGGKNIQYF
NA TRBV9 17 CASSQSRDKPNTGELFF
TRBD2 TRBV29-1 17 CSVEVWRLAWPYNEQFF
NA TRBV12-3/TRBV12-4 14 CASSDGEPPYEQYF
NA TRBV5-1 16 CASSPRRAGTGETQYF
NA TRBV9 21 CASSVGQNSLANTRGTGELFF
NA TRBV12-3/TRBV12-4 14 CASSWGGPSSEAFF